The T cell receptor beta chain described here comes from a study of T cell repertoires in cytomegalovirus infection. Study in general: Indications came from public TCR beta signatures; they pointed to CMV infection and to a matching HLA type.

Points from the study as a whole: Cumulative public TCR beta family frequency identified CMV carriers with the relevant HLA. It was HLA-C-restricted CMV-specific TCR beta clonotypes that dominated the response ex vivo.

Remarks on this clonotype: The antigen is undetermined.

TCRdb re-called the reads through MiXCR, storing one row per CDR3 protein. The table records roughly 630,000 distinct CDR3 sequences, 20% to 30% of them present only once. V lost 5 bases to trimming and J lost 10 bases; unmatched junction nucleotides: 6. The CDR3 covers 12 residues. CDR1 is SNHLY and CDR2 is FYNNEI in the germline V gene. Sequenced input: CD8+ T cells from PBMCs. The chain is built from TRBV2 and TRBJ1-1, with 8 bases identical to TRBD1. The TCR comes from a human donor in good health (CMV status not recorded). Some clones in this sample may be carry-over from other donors' samples. DNA of the CDR3: TGTGCCAGCAGTCCTATTACAGGGGGAGCTTTCTTT. Translation gives CASSPITGGAFF.